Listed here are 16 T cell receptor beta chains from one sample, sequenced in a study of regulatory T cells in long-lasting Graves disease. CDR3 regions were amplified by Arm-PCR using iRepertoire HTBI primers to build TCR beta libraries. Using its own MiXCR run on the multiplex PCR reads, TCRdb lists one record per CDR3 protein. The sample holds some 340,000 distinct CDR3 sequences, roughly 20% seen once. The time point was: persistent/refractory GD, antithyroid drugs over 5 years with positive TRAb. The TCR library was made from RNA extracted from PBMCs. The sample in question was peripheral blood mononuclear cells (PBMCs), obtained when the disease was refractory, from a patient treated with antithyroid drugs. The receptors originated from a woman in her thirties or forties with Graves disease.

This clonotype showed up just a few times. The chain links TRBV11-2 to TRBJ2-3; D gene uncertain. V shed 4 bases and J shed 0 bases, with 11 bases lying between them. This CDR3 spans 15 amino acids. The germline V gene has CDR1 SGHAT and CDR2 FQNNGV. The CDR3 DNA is TGTGCCAGCAGCTGGTCCTCCTCTAGCACAGATACGCAGTATTTT. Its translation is CASSWSSSSTDTQYF.

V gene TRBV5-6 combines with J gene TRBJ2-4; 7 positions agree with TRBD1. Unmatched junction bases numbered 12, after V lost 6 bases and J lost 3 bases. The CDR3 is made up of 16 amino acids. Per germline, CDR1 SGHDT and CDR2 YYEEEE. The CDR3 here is CASIRWGTVGKNIQYF. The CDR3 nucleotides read TGTGCCAGCATTCGGTGGGGGACAGTCGGCAAAAACATTCAGTACTTC.

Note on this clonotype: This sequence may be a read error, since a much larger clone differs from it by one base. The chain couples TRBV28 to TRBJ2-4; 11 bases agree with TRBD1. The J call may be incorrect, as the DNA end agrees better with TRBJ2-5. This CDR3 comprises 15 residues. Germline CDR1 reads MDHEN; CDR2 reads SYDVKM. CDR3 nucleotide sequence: TGTGCCAGCAATTTTTGGGACAGGGGGATAGGGACCCAGTACTTC. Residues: CASNFWDRGIGTQYF.

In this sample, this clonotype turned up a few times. Here the CDR3 reads CASSRRNAYEQYF. The CDR3 DNA follows: TGTGCCAGCAGCCGCCGAAATGCGTACGAGCAGTACTTC. This chain connects TRBV3-1 to TRBJ2-7; D call uncertain. Germline CDR1 is LGHDT and CDR2 is YNNKEL (reference sequence). V lost 4 bases and J 4 bases, leaving 11 bases between the germline ends. This CDR3 comprises 13 residues.

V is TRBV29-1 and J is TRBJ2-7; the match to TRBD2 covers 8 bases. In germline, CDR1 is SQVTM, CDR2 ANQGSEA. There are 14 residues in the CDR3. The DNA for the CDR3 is TGCAGTGCTAGACCGGGAGGGCCGGTTGACGAGCAGTACTTC. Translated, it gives CSARPGGPVDEQYF.

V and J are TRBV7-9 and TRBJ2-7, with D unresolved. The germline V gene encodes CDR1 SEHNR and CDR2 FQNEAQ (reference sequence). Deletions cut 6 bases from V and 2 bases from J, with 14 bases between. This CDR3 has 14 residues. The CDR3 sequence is CASRPETETYEQYF. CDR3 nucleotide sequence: TGTGCCAGCAGACCTGAGACTGAGACCTACGAGCAGTACTTC. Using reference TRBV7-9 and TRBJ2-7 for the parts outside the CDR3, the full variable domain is DTGVSQNPRHKITKRGQNVTFRCDPISEHNRLYWYRQTLGQGPEFLTYFQNEAQLEKSRLLSDRFSAERPKGSFSTLEIQRTEQGDSAMYLCASRPETETYEQYFGPGTRLTVT.

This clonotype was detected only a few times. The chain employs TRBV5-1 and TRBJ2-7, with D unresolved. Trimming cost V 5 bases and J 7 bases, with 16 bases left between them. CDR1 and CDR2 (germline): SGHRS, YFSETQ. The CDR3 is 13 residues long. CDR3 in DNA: TGCGCCAGCAGTCACCCAGGTGCCGGTGAGCAGTACTTC. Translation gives CASSHPGAGEQYF.

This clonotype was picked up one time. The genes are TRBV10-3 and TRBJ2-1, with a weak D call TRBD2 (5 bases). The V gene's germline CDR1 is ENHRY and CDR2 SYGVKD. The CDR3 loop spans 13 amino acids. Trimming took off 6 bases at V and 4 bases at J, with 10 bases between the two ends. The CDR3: CAISGVQYNEQFF. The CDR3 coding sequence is TGTGCCATCAGCGGGGTTCAATACAATGAGCAGTTCTTC.

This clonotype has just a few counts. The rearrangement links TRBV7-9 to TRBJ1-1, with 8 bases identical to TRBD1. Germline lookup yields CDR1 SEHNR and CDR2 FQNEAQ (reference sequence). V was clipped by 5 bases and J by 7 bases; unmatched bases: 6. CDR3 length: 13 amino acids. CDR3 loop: CASSVDRGREAFF. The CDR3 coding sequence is TGTGCCAGCAGCGTCGACAGGGGCCGTGAAGCTTTCTTT. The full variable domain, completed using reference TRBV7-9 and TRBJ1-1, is DTGVSQNPRHKITKRGQNVTFRCDPISEHNRLYWYRQTLGQGPEFLTYFQNEAQLEKSRLLSDRFSAERPKGSFSTLEIQRTEQGDSAMYLCASSVDRGREAFFGQGTRLTVV.

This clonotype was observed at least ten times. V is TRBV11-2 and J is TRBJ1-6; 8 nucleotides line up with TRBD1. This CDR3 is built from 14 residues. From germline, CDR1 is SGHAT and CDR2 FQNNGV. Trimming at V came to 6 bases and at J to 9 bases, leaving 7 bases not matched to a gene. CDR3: CASSRQGALSPLHF. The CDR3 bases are TGTGCCAGCAGTAGGCAGGGGGCCCTTTCACCCCTCCACTTT.

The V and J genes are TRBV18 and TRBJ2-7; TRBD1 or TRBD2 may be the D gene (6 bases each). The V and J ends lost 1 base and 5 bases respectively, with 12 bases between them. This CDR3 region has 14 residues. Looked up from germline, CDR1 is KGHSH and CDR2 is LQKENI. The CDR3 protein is CASSPQRGDHEQYF. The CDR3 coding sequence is TGTGCCAGCTCACCACAAAGGGGGGACCACGAGCAGTACTTC.

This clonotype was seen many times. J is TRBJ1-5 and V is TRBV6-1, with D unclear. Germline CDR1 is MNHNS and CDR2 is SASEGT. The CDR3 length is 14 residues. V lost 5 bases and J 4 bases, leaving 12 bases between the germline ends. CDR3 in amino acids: CASSPSGPNQPQHF. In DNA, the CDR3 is TGTGCCAGCAGTCCGAGTGGGCCTAATCAGCCCCAGCATTTT.

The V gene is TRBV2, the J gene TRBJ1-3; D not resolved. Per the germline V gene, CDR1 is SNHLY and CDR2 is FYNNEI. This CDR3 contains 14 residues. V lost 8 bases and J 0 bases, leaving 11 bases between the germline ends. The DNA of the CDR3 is TGTGCCAGCCTGCTATCTTACTCTGGAAACACCATATATTTT. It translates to CASLLSYSGNTIYF.

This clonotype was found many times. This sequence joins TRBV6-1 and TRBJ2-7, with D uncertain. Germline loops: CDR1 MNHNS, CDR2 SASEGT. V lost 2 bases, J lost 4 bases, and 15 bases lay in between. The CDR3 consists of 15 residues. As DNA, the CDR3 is TGTGCCAGCAGTGAATACCACTCAAAACCTTACGAGCAGTACTTC. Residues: CASSEYHSKPYEQYF.

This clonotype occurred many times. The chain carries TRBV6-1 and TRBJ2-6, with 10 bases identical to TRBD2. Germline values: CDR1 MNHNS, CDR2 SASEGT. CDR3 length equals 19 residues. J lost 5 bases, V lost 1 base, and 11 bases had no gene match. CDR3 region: CASSEDPSGSWLWANVLTF. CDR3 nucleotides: TGTGCCAGCAGTGAAGACCCTAGCGGGAGTTGGTTATGGGCCAACGTCCTGACTTTC.

CDR3 region: CASSYPGLAGEVDEQFF. The CDR3 DNA sequence: TGTGCCAGCAGTTACCCTGGACTAGCGGGAGAGGTGGATGAGCAGTTCTTC. The chain joins TRBV6-5 to TRBJ2-1; TRBD2 aligns across 13 bases. This CDR3 is 17 amino acids long. Losses at the gene ends were 2 bases for V and 8 bases for J; bases not matched to a gene: 9. From germline, CDR1 is MNHEY and CDR2 SVGAGI.